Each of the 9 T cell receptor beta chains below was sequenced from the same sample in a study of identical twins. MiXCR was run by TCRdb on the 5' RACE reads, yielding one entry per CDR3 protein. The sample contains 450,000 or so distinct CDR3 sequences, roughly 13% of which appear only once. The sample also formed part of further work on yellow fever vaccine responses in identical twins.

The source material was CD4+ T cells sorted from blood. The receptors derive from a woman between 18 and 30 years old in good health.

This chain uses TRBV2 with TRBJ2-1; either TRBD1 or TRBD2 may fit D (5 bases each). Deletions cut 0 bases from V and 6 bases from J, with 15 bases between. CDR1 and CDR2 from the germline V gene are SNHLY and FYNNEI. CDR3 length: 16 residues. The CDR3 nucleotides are TGTGCCAGCAGTGAAGCGCTTCGACGGGGCTTCAATGAGCAGTTCTTC. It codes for CASSEALRRGFNEQFF. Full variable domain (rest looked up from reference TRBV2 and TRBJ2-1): EPEVTQTPSHQVTQMGQEVILRCVPISNHLYFYWYRQILGQKVEFLVSFYNNEISEKSEIFDDQFSVERPDGSNFTLKIRSTKLEDSAMYFCASSEALRRGFNEQFFGPGTRLTVL.

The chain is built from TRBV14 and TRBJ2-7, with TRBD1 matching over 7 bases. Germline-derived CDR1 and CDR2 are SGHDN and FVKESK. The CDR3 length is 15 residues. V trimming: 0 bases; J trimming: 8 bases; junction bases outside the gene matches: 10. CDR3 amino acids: CASSQETGRISKQYF. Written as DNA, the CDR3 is TGTGCCAGCAGCCAAGAGACAGGGCGAATATCGAAGCAGTACTTC.

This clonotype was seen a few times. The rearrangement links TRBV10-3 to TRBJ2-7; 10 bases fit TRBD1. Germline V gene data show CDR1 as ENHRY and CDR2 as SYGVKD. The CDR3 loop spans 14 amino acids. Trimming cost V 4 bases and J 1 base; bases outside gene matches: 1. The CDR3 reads CAISGTGGSYEQYF. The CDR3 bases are TGTGCCATCAGTGGGACAGGGGGGTCCTACGAGCAGTACTTC.

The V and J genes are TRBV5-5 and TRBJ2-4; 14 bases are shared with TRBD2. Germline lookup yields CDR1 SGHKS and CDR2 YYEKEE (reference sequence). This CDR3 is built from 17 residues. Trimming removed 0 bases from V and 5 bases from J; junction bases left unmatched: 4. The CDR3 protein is CASSLGPTSGGENIQYF. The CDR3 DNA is TGTGCCAGCAGCTTGGGTCCGACTAGCGGGGGGGAAAACATTCAGTACTTC.

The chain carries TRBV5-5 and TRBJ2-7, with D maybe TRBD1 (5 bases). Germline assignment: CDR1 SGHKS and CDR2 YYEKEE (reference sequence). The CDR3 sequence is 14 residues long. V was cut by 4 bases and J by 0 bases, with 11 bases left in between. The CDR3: CASSRQWDSYEQYF. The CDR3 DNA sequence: TGTGCCAGCAGCCGACAGTGGGACTCCTACGAGCAGTACTTC.

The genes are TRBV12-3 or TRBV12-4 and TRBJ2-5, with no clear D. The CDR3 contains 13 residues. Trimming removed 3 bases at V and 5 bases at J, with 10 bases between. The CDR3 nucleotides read TGTGCCAGCAGTTTGTTTAGTAGGGAGACCCAGTACTTC. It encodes CASSLFSRETQYF.

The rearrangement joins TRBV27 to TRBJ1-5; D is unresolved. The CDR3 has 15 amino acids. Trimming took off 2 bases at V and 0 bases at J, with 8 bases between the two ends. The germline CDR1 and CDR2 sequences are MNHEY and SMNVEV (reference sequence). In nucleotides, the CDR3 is TGTGCCAGCAGTTTAAGGGAGAATAGCAATCAGCCCCAGCATTTT. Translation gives CASSLRENSNQPQHF.

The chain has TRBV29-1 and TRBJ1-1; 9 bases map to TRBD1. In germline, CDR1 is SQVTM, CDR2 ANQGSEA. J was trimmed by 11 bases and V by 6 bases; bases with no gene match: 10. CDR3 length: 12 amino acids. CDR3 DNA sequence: TGCAGCGTAGACGCCGGGACAGGGCCCGCTTTCTTT. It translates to CSVDAGTGPAFF.

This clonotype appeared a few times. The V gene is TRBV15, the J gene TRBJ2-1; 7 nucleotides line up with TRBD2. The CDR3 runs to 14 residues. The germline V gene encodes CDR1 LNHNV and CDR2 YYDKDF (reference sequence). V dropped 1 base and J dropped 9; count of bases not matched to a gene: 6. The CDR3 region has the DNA TGTGCCACCAGCAGAGGGGCGGGAGCGCGTGAGCAGTTCTTC. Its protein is CATSRGAGAREQFF.